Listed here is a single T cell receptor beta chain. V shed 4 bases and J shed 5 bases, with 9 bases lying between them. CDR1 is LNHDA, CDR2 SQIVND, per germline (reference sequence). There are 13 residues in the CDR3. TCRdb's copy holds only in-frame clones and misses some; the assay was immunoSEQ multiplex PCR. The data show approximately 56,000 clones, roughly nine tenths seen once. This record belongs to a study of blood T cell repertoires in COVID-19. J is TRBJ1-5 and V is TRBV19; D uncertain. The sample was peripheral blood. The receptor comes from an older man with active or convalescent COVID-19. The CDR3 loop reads CASSKLRDQPQHF. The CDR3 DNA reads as TGTGCCAGTAGTAAACTGCGGGATCAGCCCCAGCATTTT.